Included here is one T cell receptor beta chain sequence, with context. What it binds is not known. These data belong to a study of CD8+ T cells in alopecia areata. RNA was extracted and reverse transcribed into cDNA as the sequencing template. Libraries were prepared by immunoSEQ multiplex PCR; TCRdb keeps only in-frame clonotypes and omits some of them. This sample has 140,000 to 150,000 clones, with 87% found just once. The length of the CDR3 is 13 residues. Trimming stripped 3 bases from V and 8 bases from J, with 11 bases between. Peripheral blood, together with lesional scalp punch biopsies, was collected from alopecia areata patients. General study findings and limits: Resident alphabeta T-cell populations of normal skin are likewise subject to sequencing in scalp samples.

The source was CD8+ T cells sorted from blood, collected at week 0. This receptor was taken from a human donor with alopecia areata. The rearrangement joins TRBV23-1 to TRBJ2-4; TRBD2 is a possible D gene (7 bases). TRBV23-1 is an ORF, with its function uncertain. The CDR3 bases are TGCGCCAGCAGTCAGGGGGCGGGGGACATTCAGTACTTC. This codes for CASSQGAGDIQYF.